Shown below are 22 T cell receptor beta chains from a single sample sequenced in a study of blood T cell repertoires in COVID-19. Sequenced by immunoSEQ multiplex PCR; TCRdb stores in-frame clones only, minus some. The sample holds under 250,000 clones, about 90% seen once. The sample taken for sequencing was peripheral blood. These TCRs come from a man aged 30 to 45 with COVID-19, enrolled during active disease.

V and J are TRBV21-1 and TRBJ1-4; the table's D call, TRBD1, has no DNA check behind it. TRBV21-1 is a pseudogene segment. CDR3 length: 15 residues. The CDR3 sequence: CASSTRGTGEEKLFF. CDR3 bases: TGTGCCAGCAGCACCCGTGGGACAGGGGAGGAAAAACTGTTTTTT.

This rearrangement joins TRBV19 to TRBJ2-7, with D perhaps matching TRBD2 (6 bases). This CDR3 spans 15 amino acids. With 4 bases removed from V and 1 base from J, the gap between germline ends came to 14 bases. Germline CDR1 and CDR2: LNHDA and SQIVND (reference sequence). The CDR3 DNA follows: TGTGCCAGTAGTACTGGCGGGACGCGATCCTACGAGCAGTACTTC. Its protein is CASSTGGTRSYEQYF.

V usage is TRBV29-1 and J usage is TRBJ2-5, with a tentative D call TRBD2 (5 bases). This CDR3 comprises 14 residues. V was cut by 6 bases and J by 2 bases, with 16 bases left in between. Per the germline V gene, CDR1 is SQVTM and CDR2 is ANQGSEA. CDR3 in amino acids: CSVDTISGQETQYF. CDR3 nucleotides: TGCAGCGTAGACACGATTTCGGGGCAAGAGACCCAGTACTTC.

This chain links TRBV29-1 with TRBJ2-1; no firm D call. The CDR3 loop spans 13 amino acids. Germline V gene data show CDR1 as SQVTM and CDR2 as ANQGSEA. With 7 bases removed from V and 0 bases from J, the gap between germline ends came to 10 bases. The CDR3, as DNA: TGCAGCGCCTCGGGTGGCTCCTACAATGAGCAGTTCTTC. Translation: CSASGGSYNEQFF.

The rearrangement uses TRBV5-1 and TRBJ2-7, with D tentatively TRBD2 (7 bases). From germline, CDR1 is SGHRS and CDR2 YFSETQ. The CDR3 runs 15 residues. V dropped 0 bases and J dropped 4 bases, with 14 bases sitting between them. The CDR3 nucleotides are TGCGCCAGCAGCTTGGGAACGGGGGGCCCGTACGAGCAGTACTTC. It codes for CASSLGTGGPYEQYF.

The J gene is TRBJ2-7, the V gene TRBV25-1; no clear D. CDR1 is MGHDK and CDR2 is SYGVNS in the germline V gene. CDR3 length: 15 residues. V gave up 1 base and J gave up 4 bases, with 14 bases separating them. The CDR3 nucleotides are TGTGCCAGCAGTGAATCCCACTTCTTTTCTTACGAGCAGTACTTC. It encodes CASSESHFFSYEQYF.

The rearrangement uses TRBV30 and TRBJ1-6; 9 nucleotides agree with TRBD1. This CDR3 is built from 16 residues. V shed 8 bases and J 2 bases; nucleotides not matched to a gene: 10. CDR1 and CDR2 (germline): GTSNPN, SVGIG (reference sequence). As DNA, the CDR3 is TGTGCCCGGAAAGACAGGGGGACCCCCTATAATTCACCCCTCCACTTT. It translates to CARKDRGTPYNSPLHF. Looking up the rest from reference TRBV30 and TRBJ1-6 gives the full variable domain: SQTIHQWPATLVQPVGSPLSLECTVEGTSNPNLYWYRQAAGRGLQLLFYSVGIGQISSEVPQNLSASRPQDRQFILSSKKLLLSDSGFYLCARKDRGTPYNSPLHFGNGTRLTVT.

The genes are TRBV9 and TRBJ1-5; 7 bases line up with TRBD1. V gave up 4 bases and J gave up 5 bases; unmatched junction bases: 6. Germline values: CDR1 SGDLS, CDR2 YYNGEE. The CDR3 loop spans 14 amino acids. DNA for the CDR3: TGTGCCAGCAGCCCACAGGGGCTCCATCAGCCCCAGCATTTT. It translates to CASSPQGLHQPQHF. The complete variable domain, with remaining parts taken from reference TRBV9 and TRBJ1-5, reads DSGVTQTPKHLITATGQRVTLRCSPRSGDLSVYWYQQSLDQGLQFLIQYYNGEERAKGNILERFSAQQFPDLHSELNLSSLELGDSALYFCASSPQGLHQPQHFGDGTRLSIL.

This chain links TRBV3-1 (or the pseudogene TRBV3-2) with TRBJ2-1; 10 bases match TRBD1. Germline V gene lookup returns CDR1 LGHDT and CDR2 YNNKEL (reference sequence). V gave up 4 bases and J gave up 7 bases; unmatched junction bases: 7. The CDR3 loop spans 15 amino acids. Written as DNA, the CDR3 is TGTGCCAGCAGCCCCGACAGGGGGCTTCTGAATGAGCAGTTCTTC. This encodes CASSPDRGLLNEQFF.

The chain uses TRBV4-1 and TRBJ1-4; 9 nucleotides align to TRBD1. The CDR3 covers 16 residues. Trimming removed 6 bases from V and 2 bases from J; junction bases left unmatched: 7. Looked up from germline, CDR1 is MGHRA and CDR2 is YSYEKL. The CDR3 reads CASRSGQGRTNEKLFF. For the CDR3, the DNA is TGCGCCAGCAGATCCGGACAGGGGCGGACTAATGAAAAACTGTTTTTT.

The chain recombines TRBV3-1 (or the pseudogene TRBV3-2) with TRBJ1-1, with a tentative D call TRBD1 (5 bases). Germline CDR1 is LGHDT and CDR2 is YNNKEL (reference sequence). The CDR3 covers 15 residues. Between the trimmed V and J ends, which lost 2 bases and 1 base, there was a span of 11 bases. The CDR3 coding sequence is TGTGCCAGCAGCCAACAACCCGGGGGGAACACTGAAGCTTTCTTT. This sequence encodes CASSQQPGGNTEAFF.

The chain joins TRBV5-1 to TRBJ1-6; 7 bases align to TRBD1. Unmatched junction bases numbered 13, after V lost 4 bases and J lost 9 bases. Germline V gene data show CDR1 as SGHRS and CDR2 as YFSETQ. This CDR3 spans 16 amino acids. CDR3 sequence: CASSNSPAGGASPLHF. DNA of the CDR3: TGCGCCAGCAGCAACTCCCCTGCAGGGGGTGCTTCACCCCTCCACTTT.

CDR3 sequence reads: CAIVRTGVFNEQFF. The DNA of the CDR3 is TGTGCCATCGTGCGGACAGGGGTCTTCAATGAGCAGTTCTTC. The gene calls are TRBV10-3 and TRBJ2-1; 9 bases line up with TRBD1. The CDR3 covers 14 residues. In germline, CDR1 is ENHRY, CDR2 SYGVKD. Trimming at V came to 8 bases and at J to 6 bases, leaving 8 bases not matched to a gene.

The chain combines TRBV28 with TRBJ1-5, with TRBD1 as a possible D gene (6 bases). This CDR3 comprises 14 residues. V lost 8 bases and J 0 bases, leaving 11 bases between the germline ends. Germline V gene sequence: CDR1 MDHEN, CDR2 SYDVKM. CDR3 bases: TGTGCCAGCGAACAGGGTTATAGCAATCAGCCCCAGCATTTT. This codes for CASEQGYSNQPQHF. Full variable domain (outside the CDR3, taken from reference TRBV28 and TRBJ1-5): DVKVTQSSRYLVKRTGEKVFLECVQDMDHENMFWYRQDPGLGLRLIYFSYDVKMKEKGDIPEGYSVSREKKERFSLILESASTNQTSMYLCASEQGYSNQPQHFGDGTRLSIL.

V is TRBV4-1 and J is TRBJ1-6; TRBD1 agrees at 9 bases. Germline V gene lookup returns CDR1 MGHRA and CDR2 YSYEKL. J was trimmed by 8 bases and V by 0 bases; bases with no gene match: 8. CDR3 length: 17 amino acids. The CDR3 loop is CASSQDAGTGTYSPLHF. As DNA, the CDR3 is TGCGCCAGCAGCCAAGATGCCGGGACAGGGACGTATTCACCCCTCCACTTT.

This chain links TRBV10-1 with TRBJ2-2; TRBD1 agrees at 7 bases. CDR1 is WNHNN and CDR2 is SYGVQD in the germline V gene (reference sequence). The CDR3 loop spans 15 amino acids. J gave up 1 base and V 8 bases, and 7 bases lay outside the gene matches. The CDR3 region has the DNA TGCGCCAGCTCATCGGGACAGAAGAACACCGGGGAGCTGTTTTTT. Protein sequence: CASSSGQKNTGELFF.

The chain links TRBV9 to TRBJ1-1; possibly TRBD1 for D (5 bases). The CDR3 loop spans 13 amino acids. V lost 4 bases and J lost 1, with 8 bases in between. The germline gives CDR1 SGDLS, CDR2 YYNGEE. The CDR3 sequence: CASSIGGNTEAFF. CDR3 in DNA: TGTGCCAGCAGCATCGGGGGGAACACTGAAGCTTTCTTT.

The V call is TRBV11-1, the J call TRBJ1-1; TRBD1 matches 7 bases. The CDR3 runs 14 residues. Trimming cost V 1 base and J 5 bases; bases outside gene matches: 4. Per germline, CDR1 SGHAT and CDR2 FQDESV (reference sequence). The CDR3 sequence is CASSLEQGMTEAFF. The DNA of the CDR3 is TGTGCCAGCAGCTTAGAACAGGGGATGACTGAAGCTTTCTTT.

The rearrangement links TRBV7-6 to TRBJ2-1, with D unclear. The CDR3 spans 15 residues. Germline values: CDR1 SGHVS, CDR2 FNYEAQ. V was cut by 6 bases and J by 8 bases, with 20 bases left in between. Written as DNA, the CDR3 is TGTGCCAGCAGACCGACACCCTCCGAAGGCGATGAGCAGTTCTTC. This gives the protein CASRPTPSEGDEQFF.

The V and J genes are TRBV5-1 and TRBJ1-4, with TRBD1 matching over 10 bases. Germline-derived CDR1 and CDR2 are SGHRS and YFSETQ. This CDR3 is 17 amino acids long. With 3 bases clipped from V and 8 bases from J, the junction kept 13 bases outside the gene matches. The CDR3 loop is CASSWGRDRGRGEKLFF. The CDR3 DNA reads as TGCGCCAGCAGCTGGGGCCGAGACAGGGGGCGCGGGGAAAAACTGTTTTTT.

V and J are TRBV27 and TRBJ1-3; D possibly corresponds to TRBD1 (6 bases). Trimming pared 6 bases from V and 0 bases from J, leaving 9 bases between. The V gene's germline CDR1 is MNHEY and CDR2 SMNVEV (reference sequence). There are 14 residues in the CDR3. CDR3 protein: CASSRGHSGNTIYF. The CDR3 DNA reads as TGTGCCAGCAGCAGGGGACACTCTGGAAACACCATATATTTT.

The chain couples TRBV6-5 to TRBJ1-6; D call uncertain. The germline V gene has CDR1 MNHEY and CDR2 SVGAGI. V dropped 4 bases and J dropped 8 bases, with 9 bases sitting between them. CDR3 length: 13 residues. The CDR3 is CASSLGEDSPLHF. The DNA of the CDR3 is TGTGCCAGCAGTTTGGGAGAGGATTCACCCCTCCACTTT.